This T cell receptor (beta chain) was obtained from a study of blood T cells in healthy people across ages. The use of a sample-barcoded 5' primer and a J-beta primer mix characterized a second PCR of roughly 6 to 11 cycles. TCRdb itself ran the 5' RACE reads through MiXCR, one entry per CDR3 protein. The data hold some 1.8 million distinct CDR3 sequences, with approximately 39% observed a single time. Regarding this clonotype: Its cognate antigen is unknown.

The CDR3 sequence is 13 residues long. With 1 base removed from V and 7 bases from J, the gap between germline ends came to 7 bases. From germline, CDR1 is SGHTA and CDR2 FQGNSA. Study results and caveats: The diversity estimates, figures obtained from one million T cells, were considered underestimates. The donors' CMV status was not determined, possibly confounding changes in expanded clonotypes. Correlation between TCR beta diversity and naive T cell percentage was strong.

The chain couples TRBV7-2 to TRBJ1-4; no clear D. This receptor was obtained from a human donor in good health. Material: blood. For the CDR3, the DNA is TGTGCCAGCAGCTTAGTCCCTAGTGAAAAACTGTTTTTT. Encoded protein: CASSLVPSEKLFF.